The 5 T cell receptor beta chains below all came from one sample that was sequenced in a study of glioma-infiltrating T cells after dendritic cell vaccination. Libraries were prepared by immunoSEQ multiplex PCR; TCRdb keeps only in-frame clonotypes and omits some of them. Of approximately 10,000 clones in the sample, about four fifths were seen once. Time point here: after dendritic cell vaccination, including at tumor progression/relapse. This specimen was blood, taken after dendritic cell vaccination. These receptors all come from a human donor with glioblastoma.

The rearrangement uses TRBV9 and TRBJ2-1; 8 bases are shared with TRBD2. V trimming: 0 bases; J trimming: 4 bases; junction bases outside the gene matches: 24. CDR1 SGDLS and CDR2 YYNGEE come from the germline V gene. The CDR3 is made up of 22 amino acids. CDR3 loop: CASSVVLRVSGVWRRRYNEQFF. CDR3 nucleotides: TGTGCCAGCAGCGTAGTTCTGAGGGTTAGCGGGGTGTGGAGGAGACGATACAATGAGCAGTTCTTC.

The V gene is TRBV9, the J gene TRBJ2-1; 12 bases map to TRBD2. The germline CDR1 and CDR2 sequences are SGDLS and YYNGEE. The CDR3 is 16 amino acids. Trimming took 3 bases from V and 5 from J; bases not matched to a gene: 6. CDR3: CASSDPLAGGNNEQFF. CDR3 DNA sequence: TGTGCCAGCAGCGACCCGCTAGCGGGAGGGAACAATGAGCAGTTCTTC. The full variable domain, rest sourced from reference TRBV9 and TRBJ2-1, is DSGVTQTPKHLITATGQRVTLRCSPRSGDLSVYWYQQSLDQGLQFLIQYYNGEERAKGNILERFSAQQFPDLHSELNLSSLELGDSALYFCASSDPLAGGNNEQFFGPGTRLTVL.

The rearrangement uses TRBV7-9 and TRBJ1-1, with a possible D match to TRBD1 (6 bases). The V gene's germline CDR1 is SEHNR and CDR2 FQNEAQ (reference sequence). The germline V and J ends were trimmed by 2 bases and 1 base, with 14 bases remaining between them. This CDR3 has 16 amino acids. CDR3 region: CASSLWAGASNTEAFF. For the CDR3, the DNA is TGTGCCAGCAGCTTATGGGCAGGGGCCTCGAACACTGAAGCTTTCTTT.

This clone was recorded a few times. The J gene is TRBJ2-7, the V gene TRBV5-5, with D uncertain. Germline CDR1 is SGHKS and CDR2 is YYEKEE (reference sequence). The V end was cut by 4 bases, the J end by 2 bases, with 16 bases between. The CDR3 extends over 15 amino acids. The CDR3 reads CASSVNPSSTYEQYF. CDR3 nucleotides: TGTGCCAGCAGCGTCAACCCTTCCTCTACCTACGAGCAGTACTTC. The whole variable domain, filled in from reference TRBV5-5 and TRBJ2-7, reads DAGVTQSPTHLIKTRGQQVTLRCSPISGHKSVSWYQQVLGQGPQFIFQYYEKEERGRGNFPDRFSARQFPNYSSELNVNALLLGDSALYLCASSVNPSSTYEQYFGPGTRLTVT.

This chain uses TRBV30 with TRBJ2-1, with a possible D match to TRBD1 (6 bases). This CDR3 is built from 14 residues. Between the trimmed V and J ends, which lost 4 bases and 4 bases, there was a span of 14 bases. The germline V gene has CDR1 GTSNPN and CDR2 SVGIG (reference sequence). CDR3 sequence: CAWNRAFSYNEQFF. CDR3 DNA sequence: TGTGCCTGGAACAGGGCCTTTTCGTACAATGAGCAGTTCTTC.